A selection of T cell receptor beta chains follows, all from one sample in a study of shared clonotypes between healthy human individuals. Data came from immunoSEQ multiplex PCR; TCRdb stores just in-frame clones and leaves some out. The sample shows some 500,000 clones, roughly 95% of them seen only once. The sequenced sample was naive CD4+ T cells sorted from blood. The receptors originated from a woman between 25 and 40 years old in good health. The conserved cysteine and the conserved F or W are not part of the CDR3 here.

V gene | CDR3 protein
TRBV7-2 | ASSHGLAGGPVYNEQF
TRBV2 | ASASSSGLQETQY
TRBV5-1 | ASSRQGPNTEAF
TRBV29-1 | SVRTSGKTQY
TRBV19 | ASSEREYEAF
TRBV11-3 | ASSLDPWRDNSYEQY
TRBV5-1 | ASSLGQGAPRTEAF
TRBV5-1 | ASSLGQGSTDTQY
TRBV11-2 | ASSLAGSAEQY
TRBV9 | ASSATSGIYNEQF
TRBV5-1 | ASSLAGNYNEQF
TRBV9 | ASSPDAGGPGEQY
TRBV4-1 | ASSRGTSGTQETQY
TRBV18 | ASSPGQGGQPQH
TRBV5-4 | ASSYGGLARTYEQY
TRBV7-9 | ASSLAQGLAEKETQY
TRBV28 | ASSLGTFPSNQPQH
TRBV14 | ASSHVYEQY
TRBV19 | ASSASGTGVYEQY
TRBV19 | ASSIDGAPLYEQY
TRBV28 | ASNAMNTEAF
TRBV6-5 | ASSLQADRGRGYT
TRBV15 | ATSRDKGTYSNNEQF
TRBV7-2 | ASSSVRRRSSLYEQY
TRBV4-1 | ASSQDGQFNQPQH
TRBV5-4 | ASSLESQETQY
TRBV30 | AWTRELSTGELF
TRBV28 | ASSRTGVHEQY
TRBV11-3 | ASSLAPGTYEQY
TRBV28 | ASTTVNTGELF
TRBV28 | ASSLTPPSGSTEQY
TRBV7-2 | ASSLSQQDGYT
TRBV28 | ASSSKGATNEKLF
TRBV28 | ASSSTGTAQYEQY
TRBV27 | ASSFRGYHEQF
TRBV29-1 | SVKQGLNEKLF
TRBV11-2 | ASSLGVAPIYEQY
TRBV28 | ASSLEIEPEGGYT
TRBV6-6 | ASSYSVELQGQTQY
TRBV13 | ASSSRPGFGSGNTIY
TRBV5-1 | ASSLNGRAETQY
TRBV28 | ASSTGGTVNQPQH
TRBV9 | ASSPGRAVNTGELF
TRBV28 | ASSSPGPNSPLH
TRBV29-1 | SVASGRVGQEF
TRBV7-9 | ASSLQDSQPQH
TRBV7-9 | ASSLVVGLDRGLGYT
TRBV19 | ASSILQAATNEKLF
TRBV9 | ASSARTSGSGEQY
TRBV5-1 | ASSLGEPREGLPKNIQY
TRBV28 | ASTFTGGEQY
TRBV23-1 | ASWGRGGETQY